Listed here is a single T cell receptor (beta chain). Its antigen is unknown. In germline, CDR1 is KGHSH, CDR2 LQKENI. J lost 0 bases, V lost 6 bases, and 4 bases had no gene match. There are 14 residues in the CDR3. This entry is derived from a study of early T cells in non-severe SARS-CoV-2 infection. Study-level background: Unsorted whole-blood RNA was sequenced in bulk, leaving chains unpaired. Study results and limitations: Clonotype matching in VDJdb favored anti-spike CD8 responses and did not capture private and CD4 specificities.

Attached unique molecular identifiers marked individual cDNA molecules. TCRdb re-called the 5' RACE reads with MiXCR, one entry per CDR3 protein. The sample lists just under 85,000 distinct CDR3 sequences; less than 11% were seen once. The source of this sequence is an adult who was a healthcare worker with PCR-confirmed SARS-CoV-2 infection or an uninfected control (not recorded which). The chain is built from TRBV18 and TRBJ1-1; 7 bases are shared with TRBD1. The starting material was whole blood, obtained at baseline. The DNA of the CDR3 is TGTGCCAGCTCCCGGGGACAGATGAACACTGAAGCTTTCTTT. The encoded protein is CASSRGQMNTEAFF.